Each of the 31 T cell receptor beta chains below was sequenced from the same sample in a study of blood T cell repertoires in COVID-19. The method was immunoSEQ multiplex PCR; TCRdb's version includes in-frame clones alone and lacks a portion of them. The sample consists of about 50,000 clones, roughly 85% of them appearing once. Sequencing input: peripheral blood. The receptors were gathered from a man in his 70s with acute or convalescent COVID-19.

This clone has a single count. The V and J genes are TRBV7-3 and TRBJ2-5; D possibly corresponds to TRBD1 (6 bases). Germline lookup yields CDR1 SGHTA and CDR2 FQGTGA. V shed 5 bases and J shed 1 base, with 8 bases lying between them. The CDR3 covers 13 residues. DNA of the CDR3: TGTGCCAGCAGCAAGGACAGCCAAGAGACCCAGTACTTC. Residues: CASSKDSQETQYF.

This rearrangement joins TRBV3-1 (or the pseudogene TRBV3-2) to TRBJ2-5, with 10 bases lining up with TRBD1. Germline assignment: CDR1 LGHDT and CDR2 YNNKEL (reference sequence). Losses at the gene ends were 2 bases for V and 4 bases for J; bases not matched to a gene: 1. The CDR3 is 14 residues long. DNA for the CDR3: TGTGCCAGCAGCCAAAGACAGGGGGCAGAGACCCAGTACTTC. It codes for CASSQRQGAETQYF.

There are a few counts of this clone. The chain has TRBV19 and TRBJ2-1; 11 nucleotides line up with TRBD2. This CDR3 has 16 amino acids. Germline V lookup: CDR1 LNHDA, CDR2 SQIVND (reference sequence). The ends lost 0 bases at V and 7 bases at J; junction bases unmatched: 5. The CDR3 spells CASSIDGTSGGNEQFF. The CDR3 DNA is TGTGCCAGTAGTATAGATGGGACTAGCGGAGGAAATGAGCAGTTCTTC.

V usage is TRBV5-4 and J usage is TRBJ2-3, with TRBD2 matching 9 bases. CDR3 length: 17 amino acids. Germline loops: CDR1 SGHNT, CDR2 YYREEE (reference sequence). Trimming cost V 0 bases and J 5 bases; bases outside gene matches: 10. This CDR3 reads CASSLEAAGGLGDTQYF. In DNA, the CDR3 is TGTGCCAGCAGCTTGGAGGCAGCGGGAGGTCTCGGAGATACGCAGTATTTT.

The V call is TRBV28, the J call TRBJ2-7; D is ambiguous. Germline CDR1 MDHEN, CDR2 SYDVKM. V lost 3 bases, J lost 7 bases, and 10 bases lay in between. The CDR3 is made up of 12 amino acids. CDR3 in DNA: TGTGCCAGCAGTTTTTCTGTGAGGGAGCAGTACTTC. It codes for CASSFSVREQYF.

The chain uses TRBV7-9 and TRBJ2-1; 11 bases agree with TRBD2. This CDR3 contains 14 residues. Trimming took 4 bases from V and 9 from J; bases not matched to a gene: 5. CDR1 and CDR2 from the germline V gene are SEHNR and FQNEAQ (reference sequence). The DNA for the CDR3 is TGTGCCAGCAGCTCACTAGCGGGAGAGGTTGAGCAGTTCTTC. Residues: CASSSLAGEVEQFF.

The chain has TRBV6-5 and TRBJ2-7; possible D gene TRBD1, 6 bases. Trimming shortened V by 3 bases and J by 4 bases, and 10 bases separated the two germline ends. CDR1 and CDR2 (germline): MNHEY, SVGAGI. The CDR3 loop spans 13 amino acids. CDR3 sequence (DNA): TGTGCCAGCAGTTATGTACAGGGTTACGAGCAGTACTTC. Translation gives CASSYVQGYEQYF.

V and J are TRBV7-3 and TRBJ2-2; 7 bases agree with TRBD2. V lost 0 bases to trimming and J lost 4 bases; unmatched junction nucleotides: 5. The CDR3 totals 16 residues. Germline CDR1 and CDR2: SGHTA and FQGTGA. The CDR3: CASSLTAGVGTGELFF. CDR3 in DNA: TGTGCCAGCAGCTTAACGGCGGGGGTGGGCACCGGGGAGCTGTTTTTT.

V gene TRBV6-1 combines with J gene TRBJ2-5; 11 bases map to TRBD2. The germline V gene has CDR1 MNHNS and CDR2 SASEGT. This CDR3 contains 15 residues. Trimming took 1 base from V and 5 from J; bases not matched to a gene: 3. The DNA for the CDR3 is TGTGCCAGCAGTGAAGTCCCTAGCGGGGGGGAGACCCAGTACTTC. Protein product: CASSEVPSGGETQYF.

The sample holds one count of this clone. The gene calls are TRBV15 and TRBJ1-3; 10 nucleotides agree with TRBD1. V dropped 5 bases and J dropped 4; count of bases not matched to a gene: 2. The CDR3 is made up of 14 amino acids. CDR1 is LNHNV and CDR2 is YYDKDF in the germline V gene (reference sequence). The CDR3 coding sequence is TGTGCCACCAGCGGGACAGGGGCGGGAAACACCATATATTTT. Translated, it gives CATSGTGAGNTIYF. The variable domain in full, completed from reference TRBV15 and TRBJ1-3, reads DAMVIQNPRYQVTQFGKPVTLSCSQTLNHNVMYWYQQKSSQAPKLLFHYYDKDFNNEADTPDNFQSRRPNTSFCFLDIRSPGLGDTAMYLCATSGTGAGNTIYFGEGSWLTVV.

The chain couples TRBV5-1 to TRBJ2-5; 8 bases agree with TRBD1. The J segment lost 5 bases and the V segment lost 2 bases, leaving 5 bases of the junction unmatched. The CDR3 is 14 residues long. Germline lookup yields CDR1 SGHRS and CDR2 YFSETQ. For the CDR3, the DNA is TGCGCCAGCAGCTTCGGACAGGGCTCGGAGACCCAGTACTTC. This sequence encodes CASSFGQGSETQYF.

This chain uses TRBV30 with TRBJ2-1; 14 nucleotides align to TRBD2. The CDR3 is 18 residues long. With 2 bases clipped from V and 2 bases from J, the junction kept 8 bases outside the gene matches. CDR1 and CDR2 (germline): GTSNPN, SVGIG (reference sequence). CDR3: CAWSSGTSGRAAYNEQFF. CDR3 DNA sequence: TGTGCCTGGAGTTCTGGGACTAGCGGGAGAGCGGCCTACAATGAGCAGTTCTTC. Filled out from reference TRBV30 and TRBJ2-1, the complete variable domain reads SQTIHQWPATLVQPVGSPLSLECTVEGTSNPNLYWYRQAAGRGLQLLFYSVGIGQISSEVPQNLSASRPQDRQFILSSKKLLLSDSGFYLCAWSSGTSGRAAYNEQFFGPGTRLTVL.

This chain connects TRBV6-6 to TRBJ2-7, with D maybe TRBD1 (5 bases). The germline CDR1 and CDR2 sequences are MNHNY and SVGAGI (reference sequence). Trimming removed 5 bases from V and 2 bases from J, with 13 bases in between. CDR3 length: 14 residues. The CDR3 sequence is CASSARTKPYEQYF. CDR3 bases: TGTGCCAGCAGTGCGAGGACAAAACCCTACGAGCAGTACTTC.

The chain links TRBV6-5 to TRBJ2-7; the D gene is possibly TRBD2 (6 bases). The V gene lost 6 bases and the J gene lost 6 bases, with 21 bases spanning the gap. The CDR3 spans 15 residues. Germline assignment: CDR1 MNHEY and CDR2 SVGAGI. CDR3 in amino acids: CASSRLLATVPEQYF. Here the CDR3 DNA reads TGTGCCAGCAGCCGACTACTAGCAACAGTCCCCGAGCAGTACTTC.

J is TRBJ2-3 and V is TRBV5-6; D is unresolved. CDR1 is SGHDT, CDR2 YYEEEE, per germline. The CDR3 sequence is 13 residues long. Trimming removed 4 bases from V and 6 bases from J, with 12 bases in between. The CDR3 spells CASSVDQVDTQYF. The CDR3 bases are TGTGCCAGCAGCGTAGATCAGGTGGATACGCAGTATTTT.

This chain links TRBV6-5 with TRBJ2-1; 8 bases match TRBD2. Trimming took 6 bases from V and 5 from J; bases not matched to a gene: 6. Germline CDR1 is MNHEY and CDR2 is SVGAGI. The CDR3 covers 14 residues. The CDR3 loop is CASRKTSENNEQFF. As DNA, the CDR3 is TGTGCCAGCAGGAAGACTAGCGAAAACAATGAGCAGTTCTTC.

The V and J genes are TRBV27 and TRBJ1-4; D may be TRBD1 (6 bases). V was shortened by 1 base and J by 8 bases, with 17 bases between the two germline ends. The CDR3 runs 16 residues. Germline assignment: CDR1 MNHEY and CDR2 SMNVEV (reference sequence). The CDR3 protein is CASSLYHGGREEKLFF. Here the CDR3 DNA reads TGTGCCAGCAGTTTATATCACGGGGGGCGGGAGGAAAAACTGTTTTTT. The full variable domain, its missing parts supplied by reference TRBV27 and TRBJ1-4, is EAQVTQNPRYLITVTGKKLTVTCSQNMNHEYMSWYRQDPGLGLRQIYYSMNVEVTDKGDVPEGYKVSRKEKRNFPLILESPSPNQTSLYFCASSLYHGGREEKLFFGSGTQLSVL.

In the case of this clone: One end of the junction does not line up with germline, which may come from a read error. The rearrangement joins TRBV7-7 to TRBJ2-3, with 7 bases identical to TRBD2. Germline V gene sequence: CDR1 SSHAT, CDR2 FNYEAQ (reference sequence). CDR3 length equals 16 residues. In DNA form, the CDR3 reads TGTGCTAGCAGCCCCCGCGGAGCGGGGACCACAGATACGCAGTATTTT. Protein: CASSPRGAGTTDTQYF.

The CDR3 sequence: CASSSSGRGGYNEQFF. The CDR3 coding sequence is TGTGCCAGCAGTTCCTCCGGGCGGGGGGGCTACAATGAGCAGTTCTTC. This chain joins TRBV6-6 and TRBJ2-1, with 9 bases lining up with TRBD2. The CDR3 is 16 amino acids. Looked up from germline, CDR1 is MNHNY and CDR2 is SVGAGI (reference sequence). V dropped 4 bases and J dropped 3; count of bases not matched to a gene: 7.

V usage is TRBV6-5 and J usage is TRBJ2-7; D is possibly TRBD2 (7 bases). Germline CDR1 MNHEY, CDR2 SVGAGI. V lost 8 bases, J lost 6 bases, and 20 bases lay in between. This CDR3 region has 14 residues. CDR3 loop: CASQEGGELGEQYF. The CDR3 DNA is TGTGCCAGCCAAGAAGGGGGGGAGCTTGGCGAGCAGTACTTC.

CDR3: CASSSRLAGADTQYF. CDR3 DNA: TGTGCCAGCAGCTCGAGACTAGCGGGAGCGGATACGCAGTATTTT. The chain has TRBV11-1 and TRBJ2-3, with 12 bases lining up with TRBD2. CDR3 size: 15 residues. The germline gives CDR1 SGHAT, CDR2 FQDESV (reference sequence). The ends lost 4 bases at V and 6 bases at J; junction bases unmatched: 5. Full variable domain (rest looked up from reference TRBV11-1 and TRBJ2-3): EAEVAQSPRYKITEKSQAVAFWCDPISGHATLYWYRQILGQGPELLVQFQDESVVDDSQLPKDRFSAERLKGVDSTLKIQPAELGDSAMYLCASSSRLAGADTQYFGPGTRLTVL.

About this clone itself: Other DNA variants within this sample encode the same CDR3. V and J are TRBV28 and TRBJ2-7; 7 bases align to TRBD2. The trim removed 3 bases at V and 3 bases at J, leaving 5 bases unmatched. The CDR3 extends over 14 amino acids. From germline, CDR1 is MDHEN and CDR2 SYDVKM. The CDR3 sequence is CASSLAGEVYEQYF. In DNA, the CDR3 is TGTGCCAGCAGTTTGGCGGGGGAAGTCTACGAGCAGTACTTC.

Only a few counts were recorded for this clone. The V and J genes are TRBV11-2 and TRBJ1-2; weak D call: TRBD1 (6 bases). With 1 base removed from V and 2 bases from J, the gap between germline ends came to 20 bases. CDR3 length equals 18 residues. From germline, CDR1 is SGHAT and CDR2 FQNNGV. The CDR3 region is CASSLGRGGRGRNYGYTF. The DNA for the CDR3 is TGTGCCAGCAGCTTAGGACGTGGGGGGCGCGGGAGGAACTATGGCTACACCTTC. Supplemented by reference TRBV11-2 and TRBJ1-2, the full variable domain reads EAGVAQSPRYKIIEKRQSVAFWCNPISGHATLYWYQQILGQGPKLLIQFQNNGVVDDSQLPKDRFSAERLKGVDSTLKIQPAKLEDSAVYLCASSLGRGGRGRNYGYTFGSGTRLTVV.

The rearrangement joins TRBV3-1 (or the pseudogene TRBV3-2) to TRBJ1-1; D is possibly TRBD1 (6 bases). Trimming pared 8 bases from V and 4 bases from J, leaving 14 bases between. The CDR3 spans 13 residues. Germline assignment: CDR1 LGHDT and CDR2 YNNKEL (reference sequence). CDR3 DNA sequence: TGTGCCAGCCAGGGACCAGGGGTCACTGAAGCTTTCTTT. It codes for CASQGPGVTEAFF.

V gene TRBV7-2 combines with J gene TRBJ2-5; TRBD2 is a possible D gene (6 bases). Trimming left V 4 bases short and J 5 bases short, with 17 bases between. CDR1 and CDR2 (germline): SGHTA, FQGNSA. The CDR3 length is 15 residues. In nucleotides, the CDR3 is TGTGCCAGCAGCTCTAGAGGTTGGGGGAGGGAGACCCAGTACTTC. It is translated as CASSSRGWGRETQYF.

The V and J genes are TRBV29-1 and TRBJ2-7; 8 bases are a match to TRBD1. Germline V gives CDR1 SQVTM, CDR2 ANQGSEA. V was clipped by 4 bases and J by 3 bases; unmatched bases: 26. The CDR3 sequence is 20 residues long. The CDR3 sequence: CSVASRVRQGPTQGLYEQYF. For the CDR3, the DNA is TGCAGCGTTGCCTCTAGGGTCCGACAGGGGCCGACCCAGGGGCTCTACGAGCAGTACTTC.

This rearrangement joins TRBV18 to TRBJ1-3; 8 bases are shared with TRBD1. The V gene end was trimmed by 4 bases and the J gene end by 4 bases; junction bases not matched to a gene: 9. CDR1 KGHSH and CDR2 LQKENI come from the germline V gene. There are 16 residues in the CDR3. The CDR3 sequence: CASSLYRTGPGNTIYF. In DNA, the CDR3 is TGTGCCAGCTCACTATATCGGACAGGGCCGGGAAACACCATATATTTT.

V and J are TRBV6-1 and TRBJ2-4; possibly TRBD1 for D (6 bases). Germline values: CDR1 MNHNS, CDR2 SASEGT. V was cut by 3 bases and J by 3 bases, with 24 bases left in between. This CDR3 contains 19 residues. The CDR3 is CASSELVGGTGQYKNIQYF. Here the CDR3 DNA reads TGTGCCAGCAGTGAGCTCGTTGGCGGTACAGGGCAATACAAAAACATTCAGTACTTC.

The genes are TRBV30 and TRBJ2-3; D perhaps matches TRBD2 (6 bases). Germline CDR1 GTSNPN, CDR2 SVGIG (reference sequence). This CDR3 has 16 residues. Between the trimmed V and J ends, which lost 3 bases and 3 bases, there was a span of 19 bases. As DNA, the CDR3 is TGTGCCTGGAGCCTTAGGGGAGGATTAAGGACAGATACGCAGTATTTT. As protein: CAWSLRGGLRTDTQYF.

This clone was counted between two and nine times. This chain joins TRBV6-6 and TRBJ2-2; TRBD1 aligns across 8 bases. This CDR3 comprises 15 residues. Germline values: CDR1 MNHNY, CDR2 SVGAGI (reference sequence). J lost 3 bases, V lost 6 bases, and 6 bases had no gene match. The CDR3 sequence: CASSLQGAHTGELFF. The CDR3 region has the DNA TGTGCCAGCAGCCTTCAGGGGGCACACACCGGGGAGCTGTTTTTT.

This clone was detected once. The chain is built from TRBV6-1 and TRBJ2-2, with D maybe TRBD2 (5 bases). V lost 2 bases to trimming and J lost 0 bases, with 10 bases between them. Per germline, CDR1 MNHNS and CDR2 SASEGT. The CDR3 totals 16 residues. The CDR3 sequence is CASSEYGVANTGELFF. CDR3 nucleotide sequence: TGTGCCAGCAGTGAATACGGGGTCGCGAACACCGGGGAGCTGTTTTTT.